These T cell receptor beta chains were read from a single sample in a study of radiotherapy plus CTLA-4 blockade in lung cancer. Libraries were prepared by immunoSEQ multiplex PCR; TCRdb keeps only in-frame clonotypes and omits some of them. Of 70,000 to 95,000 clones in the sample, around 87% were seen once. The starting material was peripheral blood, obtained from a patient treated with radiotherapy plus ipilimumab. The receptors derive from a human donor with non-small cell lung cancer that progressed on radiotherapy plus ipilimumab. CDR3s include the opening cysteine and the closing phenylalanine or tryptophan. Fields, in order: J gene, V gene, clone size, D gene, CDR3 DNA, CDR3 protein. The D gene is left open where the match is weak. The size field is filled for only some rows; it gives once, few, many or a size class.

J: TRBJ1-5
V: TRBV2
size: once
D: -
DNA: TGTGCCAGCAGTGCCCTGACAAGTGGTGGTGGTCAGCCCCAGCATTTT
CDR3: CASSALTSGGGQPQHF

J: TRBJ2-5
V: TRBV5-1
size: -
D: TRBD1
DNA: TGCGCCAGCAGCTTGGCCCAATCACAGGGGCACCAAGAGACCCAGTACTTC
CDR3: CASSLAQSQGHQETQYF

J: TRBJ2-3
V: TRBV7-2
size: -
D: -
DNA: TGTGCCAGCAGCTCGCGAGGTAATACGCAGTATTTT
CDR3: CASSSRGNTQYF

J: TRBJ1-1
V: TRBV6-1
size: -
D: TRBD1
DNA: TGTGCCAGCAGCCTACAGGGGGCCACTGAAGCTTTCTTT
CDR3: CASSLQGATEAFF

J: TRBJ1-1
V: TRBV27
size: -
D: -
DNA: TGTGCCAGCAGTTTTAGGGGGGCCCCGATGTCACATGAAGCTTTCTTT
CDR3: CASSFRGAPMSHEAFF

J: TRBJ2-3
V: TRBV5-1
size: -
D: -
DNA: TGCGCCAGCAGCTTGCGCAGGGAAGGCACAGATACGCAGTATTTT
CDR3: CASSLRREGTDTQYF

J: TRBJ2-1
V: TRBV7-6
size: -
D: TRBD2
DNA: TGTGCCAGCAGCTTAGCGTCGGGACTAGCGGAGAGCTCCTACAATGAGCAGTTCTTC
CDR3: CASSLASGLAESSYNEQFF

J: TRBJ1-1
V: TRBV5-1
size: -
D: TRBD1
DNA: TGCGCCAGCAGCTTGGGACAGGGAATGAACACTGAAGCTTTCTTT
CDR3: CASSLGQGMNTEAFF

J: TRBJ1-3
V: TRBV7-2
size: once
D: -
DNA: TGTGCCAGCCGGGGGGGTTATGGAAACACCATATATTTT
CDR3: CASRGGYGNTIYF

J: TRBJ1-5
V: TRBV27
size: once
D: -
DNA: TGTGCCAGCAGTTCCCACGACAGCAATCAGCCCCAGCATTTT
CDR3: CASSSHDSNQPQHF

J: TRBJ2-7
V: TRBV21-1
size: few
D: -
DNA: TGTGCCAGCAGCTCTCACCCCCACTCCTACGAGCAGTACTTC
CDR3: CASSSHPHSYEQYF

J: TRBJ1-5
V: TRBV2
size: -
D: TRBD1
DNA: TGTGCCAGCAGTCGACAGGGTACCCATCAGCCCCAGCATTTT
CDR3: CASSRQGTHQPQHF

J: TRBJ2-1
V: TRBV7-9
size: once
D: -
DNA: TGTGCCAGCAGCCAAGAGGGACCTTGGACTGAGCAGTTCTTC
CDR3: CASSQEGPWTEQFF

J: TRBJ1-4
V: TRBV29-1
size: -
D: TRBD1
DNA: TGCAGCGTTCGGGGACAGGGGAATGAAAAACTGTTTTTT
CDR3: CSVRGQGNEKLFF

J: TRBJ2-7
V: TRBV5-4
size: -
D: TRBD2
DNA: TGTGCCAGCAGCTTGCCCGGGAGGAACGACGAGCAGTACTTC
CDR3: CASSLPGRNDEQYF

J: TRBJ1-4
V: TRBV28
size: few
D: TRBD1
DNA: TGTGCCAGCAGCCGCGGGGACAGGAGGAATGAAAAACTGTTTTTT
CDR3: CASSRGDRRNEKLFF

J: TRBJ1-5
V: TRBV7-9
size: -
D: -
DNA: TGTGCCAGCATGGGGGTCCCCCAGCATTTT
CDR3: CASMGVPQHF

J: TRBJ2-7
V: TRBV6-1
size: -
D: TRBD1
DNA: TGTGCCAGCACCGCATTGACAGGGGGCGTCAACGAGCAGTACTTC
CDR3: CASTALTGGVNEQYF

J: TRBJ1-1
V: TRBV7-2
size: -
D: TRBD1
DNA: TGTGCCAGCAGCTTAGAGGGAGGGGGCTGGACTGAAGCTTTCTTT
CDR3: CASSLEGGGWTEAFF

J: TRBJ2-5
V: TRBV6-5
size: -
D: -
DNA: TGTGCCAGCAGTTACTCGCCCCCGGGAGTCAGAGAGACCCAGTACTTC
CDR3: CASSYSPPGVRETQYF

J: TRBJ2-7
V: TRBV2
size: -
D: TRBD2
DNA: TGTGCCAGCAGCCGCCGGACTAGCGGGAGGGACGAGCAGTACTTC
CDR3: CASSRRTSGRDEQYF

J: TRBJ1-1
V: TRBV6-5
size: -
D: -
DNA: TGTGCCAGCACCACCGGTCTGATGAACACTGAAGCTTTCTTT
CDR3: CASTTGLMNTEAFF

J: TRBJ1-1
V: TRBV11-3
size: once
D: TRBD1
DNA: TGTGCCAGCAGCTCACGCACCAGGGGGAGGAACACTGAAGCTTTCTTT
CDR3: CASSSRTRGRNTEAFF

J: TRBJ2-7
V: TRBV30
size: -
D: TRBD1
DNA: TGTGCCTGGACAGTGGGACAGGGGGCCGACGAGCAGTACTTC
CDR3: CAWTVGQGADEQYF

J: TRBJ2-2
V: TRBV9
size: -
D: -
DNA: TGTGCCAGCAGCGTAGTAGGGGTCACCGGGGAGCTGTTTTTT
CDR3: CASSVVGVTGELFF

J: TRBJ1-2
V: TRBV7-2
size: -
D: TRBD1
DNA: TGTGCCAGCAGCTTAGGGACAGGAACTAACTATGGCTACACCTTC
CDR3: CASSLGTGTNYGYTF

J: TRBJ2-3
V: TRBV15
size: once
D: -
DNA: TGTGCCACCAGCAGGGGGCAGGCACATAGCACAGATACGCAGTATTTT
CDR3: CATSRGQAHSTDTQYF

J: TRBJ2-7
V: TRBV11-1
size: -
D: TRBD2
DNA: TGTGCCAGCACCTTCCTAGGGTCTAGCGGGGGAGCCTACGAGCAGTACTTC
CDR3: CASTFLGSSGGAYEQYF

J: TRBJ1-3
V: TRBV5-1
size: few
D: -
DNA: TGCGCCAGCAGCTTGGAGACGGGCTCTGGAAACACCATATATTTT
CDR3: CASSLETGSGNTIYF

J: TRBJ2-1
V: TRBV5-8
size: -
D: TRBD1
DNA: TGTGCCAGCAGCTTGTTAGGGGGCTTGTTTAATGAGCAGTTCTTC
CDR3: CASSLLGGLFNEQFF

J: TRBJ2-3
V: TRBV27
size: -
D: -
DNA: TGTGCCAGCAGTCGGTCCACACTCGTCACAGATACGCAGTATTTT
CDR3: CASSRSTLVTDTQYF

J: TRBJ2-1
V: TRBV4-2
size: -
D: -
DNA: TGTGCCAGCAGCCACCAGCGGGATGAGCAGTTCTTC
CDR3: CASSHQRDEQFF

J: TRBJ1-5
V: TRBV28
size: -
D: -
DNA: TGTGCCAGCGTTACCGGATTTAGCAATCAGCCCCAGCATTTT
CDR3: CASVTGFSNQPQHF

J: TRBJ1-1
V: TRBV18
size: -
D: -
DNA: TGTGCCAGCTCACCAGGGAAGAACACTGAAGCTTTCTTT
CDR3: CASSPGKNTEAFF

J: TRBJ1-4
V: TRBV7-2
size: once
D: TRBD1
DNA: TGTGCCAGCGCGCCCGCCGGGACAGGGAATGAAAAACTGTTTTTT
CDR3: CASAPAGTGNEKLFF

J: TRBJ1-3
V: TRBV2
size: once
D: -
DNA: TGTGCCAGCAGTGAAGCGCCCCGCGAGGGAAACACCATATATTTT
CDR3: CASSEAPREGNTIYF

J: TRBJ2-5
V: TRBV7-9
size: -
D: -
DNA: TGTGCCAGCAGCGCGAAGGACAGAAAAGAGACCCAGTACTTC
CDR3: CASSAKDRKETQYF

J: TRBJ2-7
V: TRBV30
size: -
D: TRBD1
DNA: TGTGCCTGGAGTTCGGGACAGGGGGCGGTCGAGCAGTACTTC
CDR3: CAWSSGQGAVEQYF

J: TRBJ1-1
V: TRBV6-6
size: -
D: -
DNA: TGTGCCATCAAGGCCTACGGGGGAGGCACTGAAGCTTTCTTT
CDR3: CAIKAYGGGTEAFF

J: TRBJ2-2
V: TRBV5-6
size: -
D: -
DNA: TGTGCCAGCAGCTATAGGGTCGGGGAGCTGTTTTTT
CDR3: CASSYRVGELFF

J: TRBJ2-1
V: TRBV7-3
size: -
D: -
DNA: TGTGCCAGCAGCTCGGACGGCCGAGGGCAGTTCTTC
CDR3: CASSSDGRGQFF

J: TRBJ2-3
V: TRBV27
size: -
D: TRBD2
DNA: TGTGCCAGCAGCCTAGCGGGCCTCACAGATACGCAGTATTTT
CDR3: CASSLAGLTDTQYF

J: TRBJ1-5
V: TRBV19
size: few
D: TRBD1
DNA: TGTGCCAGTAGTCCGGGACAGCTGAGTAATCAGCCCCAGCATTTT
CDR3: CASSPGQLSNQPQHF

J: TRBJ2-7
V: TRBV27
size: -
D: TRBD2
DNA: TGTGCCAGCAGTTCGGGACTAGCGGGAGTAGGTTACGAGCAGTACTTC
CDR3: CASSSGLAGVGYEQYF

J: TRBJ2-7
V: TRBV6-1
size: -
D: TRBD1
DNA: TGTGCCAGCAGTGAAGCGATACAGGGGGCGCTCAACGAGCAGTACTTC
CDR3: CASSEAIQGALNEQYF

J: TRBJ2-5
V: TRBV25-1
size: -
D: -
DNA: TGTGCCAGCAGTGATACTGCCCGACTAGGGGAGACCCAGTACTTC
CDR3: CASSDTARLGETQYF

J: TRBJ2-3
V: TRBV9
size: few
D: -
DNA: TGTGCCAGCAGCGACACAGATACGCAGTATTTT
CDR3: CASSDTDTQYF

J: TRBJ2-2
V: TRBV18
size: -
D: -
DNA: TGTGCCAGCTCACCAACGTCGAAAAACACCGGGGAGCTGTTTTTT
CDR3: CASSPTSKNTGELFF

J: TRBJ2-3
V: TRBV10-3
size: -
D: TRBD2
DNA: TGTGCCATCAGTGACCCAACTAGCGGGAGAAAAGATACGCAGTATTTT
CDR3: CAISDPTSGRKDTQYF

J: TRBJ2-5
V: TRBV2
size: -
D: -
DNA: TGTGCCAGCAGTGAACGAGGCTTTATGGGGGAGACCCAGTACTTC
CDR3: CASSERGFMGETQYF

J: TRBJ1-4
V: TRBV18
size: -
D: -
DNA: TGTGCCAGCTCACCTCTGGCAGGTGAAAAACTGTTTTTT
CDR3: CASSPLAGEKLFF

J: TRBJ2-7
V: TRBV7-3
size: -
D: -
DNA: TGTGCCAGCAGCCCGCAGGGTGGGGGGACTTACGAGCAGTACTTC
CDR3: CASSPQGGGTYEQYF

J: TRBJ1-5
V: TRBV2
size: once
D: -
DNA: TGTGCCAGCAGTCTTGACAGAAACAATCAGCCCCAGCATTTT
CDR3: CASSLDRNNQPQHF

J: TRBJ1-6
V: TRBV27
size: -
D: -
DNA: TGTGCCAGCAGGGCGAACTATAATTCACCCCTCCACTTT
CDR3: CASRANYNSPLHF

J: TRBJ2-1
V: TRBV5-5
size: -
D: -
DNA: TGTGCCAGCAGCCCCCCCCGACAGTCCAATGAGCAGTTCTTC
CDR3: CASSPPRQSNEQFF

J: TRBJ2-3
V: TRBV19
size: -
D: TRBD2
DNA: TGTGCCAGTAGTAAAGGGACTAGCGTGAACACAGATACGCAGTATTTT
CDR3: CASSKGTSVNTDTQYF

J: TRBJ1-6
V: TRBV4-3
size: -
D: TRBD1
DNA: TGCGCCAGCAGCCAAGAACAGGGGTATTCACCCCTCCACTTT
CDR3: CASSQEQGYSPLHF

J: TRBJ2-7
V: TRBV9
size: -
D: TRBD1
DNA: TGTGCCAGCGACCGGGGACAGGGTCCCTACGAGCAGTACTTC
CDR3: CASDRGQGPYEQYF

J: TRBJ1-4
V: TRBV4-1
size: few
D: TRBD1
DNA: TGCGCCAGCAGCCAAGACAGGGACAGGGGGCTTGAAAAACTGTTTTTT
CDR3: CASSQDRDRGLEKLFF